This T cell receptor beta chain was identified during a study of T cell responses to AZD1222 COVID-19 vaccine (dated by TCRdb to 2020 to 2023). Regarding the study in general: Because spike-specific TCR depth and breadth did not differ between the two schedules, AZD1222 recipients who got a second dose at roughly 4 weeks were pooled with those who got a second dose at roughly 12 weeks. A total of 233 trial participants underwent TCR sequencing, of whom 200 to 220 received two doses of AZD1222 and about 25 received two doses of the MenACWY control vaccine. Trial participants were enrolled by age into subgroups of 18-55, 56-69 and 70-plus years, and around 150, 28 and 57 TCR-sequenced participants, respectively, were included in these subgroups. Points the paper makes about the study in general: The 56-69-year group was small, and its depth increase did not reach significance, likely because of low power. Participants were mostly white British, with more females than males. The authors suggested clonal diversity may have been underestimated. Reportedly, close to half of the unique spike-specific TCRs recognized epitopes lying outside the regions that are mutated in the B.1.351 and B.1.1.7 variants. The vaccine-associated CD4 TCRs covered the entire spike protein, and the dominant responses fell in regions 160-218 and 743-854. Because no day 14 peak-response samples were available, the repertoires could be characterized only after the peak T cell response. After two AZD1222 doses, spike-specific TCR breadth and depth were significantly higher than at day 0 and than in MenACWY recipients. Only five or six AZD1222 recipients were SARS-CoV-2 seropositive at baseline, limiting conclusions about previously exposed vaccinees.

This specimen's time point label, per the study, means: baseline before first vaccination. Vaccinee samples came from UK trials COV001 and COV002, including a single-blind randomized controlled phase 2/3 trial of AZD1222 (ChAdOx1 nCoV-19) in healthy adults. For TCRbeta chain sequencing, PBMC samples were collected from trial participants at day 0 and at day 28 after the second dose. With respect to this clone: Its antigen has not been determined. No clone much larger than this one lies a single base away; base qualities are absent.

The junction carries 19 bases between V and J, which are trimmed by 3 bases and 0 bases respectively. The CDR3 starts with the cysteine, ends with the phenylalanine, and has 18 residues. This entry keeps only the CDR3 DNA: 54 bases, framed from base 1. CDR1 and CDR2, looked up from the germline V gene (reference sequence), are SGHNT and YYREEE. The CDR3 regions of human TCRbeta chains were subjected to immunosequencing. Processing in the source paper ran as follows. TCRs in the repertoires were compared against a reference library of SARS-CoV-2-specific TCRs that had been generated with the MIRA antigen-specificity platform. Breadth was defined as the fraction of unique TCRs that were SARS-CoV-2-associated, and depth was defined as the fraction of total T cells that were SARS-CoV-2-associated. Using the MIRA data, each spike-specific TCR was mapped to the spike region that the TCR reacts to and placed in a CD4 or CD8 class. Log10-transformed breadth and depth values were compared by one-way ANOVA with Sidak's multiple comparisons tests. Held by TCRdb, this immuneACCESS table contains in-frame sequences only and omits some clones. Under half of the omission traces to an unresolved V gene where checked; the cause of the rest is unknown. V and J calls and clone size are as listed in that table; D and trimming were resolved from the DNA. The sample profile shows 90,000 to 100,000 clones; about 88% of them were found once. The ten largest make up 3.7% of the sample.

The sequence derives from an adult in good health. The receptor chain draws on TRBV5-4 and TRBJ2-1; TRBD2 is possibly the D segment (7 matching bases). Sequencing used peripheral blood, obtained on day 0 of AZD1222 vaccination. The sequence in DNA is TGTGCCAGCAGCTCAAAGGCGGGGGCCAAGATCTCCTACAATGAGCAGTTCTTC. Its protein reads: CASSSKAGAKISYNEQFF. Where the CDR3 stops, the reference TRBV5-4 and TRBJ2-1 genes take over; the full variable domain is ETGVTQSPTHLIKTRGQQVTLRCSSQSGHNTVSWYQQALGQGPQFIFQYYREEENGRGNFPPRFSGLQFPNYSSELNVNALELDDSALYLCASSSKAGAKISYNEQFFGPGTRLTVL.